The T cell receptor beta chain under discussion was sequenced for a study of Tregs in tolerant kidney transplant recipients. Recipients received nonmyeloablative bone marrow transplants from related graft donors, with transient mixed chimerism. Data came from immunoSEQ multiplex PCR; TCRdb stores just in-frame clones and leaves some out. Its listing shows about 15,000 clones. This clone registers medium-sized by frequency. The CDR3 goes on 3 residues after the read ends, and that part is filled in from the germline J gene. Germline V lookup: CDR1 SGHRS, CDR2 YFSETQ. This CDR3 contains 13 residues. V lost 7 bases and J 0 bases, leaving 8 bases between the germline ends.

The chain is built from TRBV5-1 and TRBJ2-1; D is perhaps TRBD2 (5 bases). The starting material was CD4+ T cells from blood (PBMCs), obtained 12 months after the transplant. This clonotype originated in a human patient who received a combined kidney and bone marrow transplant. Some T cells may be the graft donor's. This chain's CDR3 is CASRDYSYNEQFF. Incomplete CDR3 DNA: TGCGCCAGCCGAGACTACTCCTACAATGAG.